This entry concerns a single TCR beta chain. This clone was counted only a few times. The specificity of this receptor is unknown. Within one base of it there is no much larger clone, and no base qualities were kept. Receptors were amplified or captured by the immunoSEQ multiplex PCR assay. A mixture of 60 forward primers for TCR Vbeta segments and 13 reverse primers for TCR Jbeta segments was used in the multiplex PCR. Amplification of the CDR3 region of rearranged TCR beta genes was performed with a multiplex PCR assay on genomic DNA. On the Illumina HiSeq System, the amplified TCR beta libraries were sequenced as 87-base-pair reads. Per the authors' processing: Across the 500 to 700 repertoires, a later analysis counted roughly 84 million unique TCR beta chains, roughly 11 million of which were shared by at least two donors. Raw reads were error-corrected and collapsed into unique sequences by a nearest-neighbor algorithm in which closely related sequences were merged to remove PCR and sequencing errors. To assign V, D and J gene segments, CDR3 sequences were aligned to IMGT reference sequences. For a sequence to be retained, a match of at least six nucleotides to both a V gene segment and a J gene segment was required. A rearrangement counted as productive if the CDR3 had no stop codons and remained in frame with V and J, and every other rearrangement counted as non-productive. Following IMGT convention, CDR3 was defined as the stretch from the second conserved V-encoded cysteine to the conserved J-encoded phenylalanine. The earlier analysis of about 500 of the donors excluded sequences that lacked an unambiguous match to a single V gene segment. In an earlier analysis of roughly 500 of the donors, V segments were called functional above 56.7% productive rearrangements and were called segregating when the between-donor standard deviation exceeded 5%. A statistical classification framework was built to diagnose cytomegalovirus status from the catalog of TCR beta chain sequences. V and J gene assignment, in a later analysis, came from comparing TCR nucleotide sequences with IMGT/GENE-DB human TR gene sequences. In a later analysis, CDR3 sequences and most-parsimonious VDJ recombination scenarios were assigned using the TCRdist pipeline. In a later analysis, each TCR beta chain was defined by its CDR3 amino acid sequence together with its V-gene family, and reads lacking a unique V-gene family were excluded. As a way to deal with suspected cross-contamination and a sequencing artifact, a later analysis dropped 592 nucleotide sequences that were highly shared and had low generation probability. For each public chain, a later analysis derived a clonal expansion index from normalized ranks of inferred template counts within each repertoire. In a later analysis, generation probabilities were computed using a VDJ recombination model fitted to out-of-frame rearrangements, and the results were checked against IGoR. A later analysis scored TCR-TCR, TCR-HLA and TCR-CMV co-occurrence with hypergeometric tests, applying a repertoire-size bias correction to TCR pairs. False discovery rates were estimated in a later analysis by permuting HLA or CMV assignments 20 times. In a later analysis, co-occurring TCRs were grouped using DBSCAN, and TCRdist sequence similarity was added for clustering within HLA-allele-positive subsets. For co-occurrence clustering, repertoires with fewer than 30,000 or more than 120,000 public chains were excluded, along with roughly 5 repertoires with anomalous nucleotide sharing. TCRdb took over this immuneACCESS table, retaining in-frame rearrangements with V and J assigned. Such tables are incomplete; in checked studies, under half of the missing clones stem from an unresolved V gene, and the remainder is unexplained. That table is the source of V, J and clone size, and D and trimming were worked out from the DNA. The table for this sample lists about 140,000 clones; around 78% of them were counted only once. The ten most abundant clones make up 5% to 7.5% of the sample.

The cohort was made up of 666 healthy bone marrow donors. Cohort members were all nominally healthy when sampled, although unrecorded immune exposures were likely present. The donor tested CMV seropositive and was one of the 289 seropositive cohort members. Each donor provided a peripheral blood sample, and peripheral blood mononuclear cells were used for TCR beta sequencing. The Qiagen DNeasy Blood Extraction Kit was used to extract genomic DNA from the blood cell samples. The sample is drawn from a study of cytomegalovirus exposure and HLA in healthy donors (dated by TCRdb to the late 2010s). About the study as a whole: An earlier analysis of a few hundred of the donors reported under 300 Gb of sequence data and 117 million unique TCR beta sequences obtained from 150 million to 200 million T cells. About 300 gigabases of sequencing data and 80 million or so unique TCR sequences were included in an early release covering about 700 HLA-typed donors. The genetic ancestry cluster associated with self-reported Caucasian donors included 81% of the 350 to 500 genotyped donors. The study aimed to test whether signatures of past pathogen exposure could be identified by cataloging public T cell receptors. The T cell repertoires of 670 or so subjects were profiled by immunosequencing and related to cytomegalovirus serostatus. A separate validation cohort of some 130 different subjects was used in addition to the 666-subject first cohort. To predict cytomegalovirus infection status, the study brought together high-throughput TCR immunosequencing, statistical association of individual TCRs with disease status, and machine learning. In a later analysis, previously published TCR beta repertoires from more than 500 donors were re-analyzed and high-resolution HLA genotyping was added so that TCR occurrence patterns could be studied. Rather than drawing on any new phenotypic data, the later analysis identified candidate immune exposures from TCR beta sequences and the way those sequences occurred across donors. To decide whether each TCR beta V gene segment behaved as functional or pseudogenic, an earlier analysis of some 600 of the donors relied on high-throughput TCR beta sequencing. Donor age, sex, ethnicity and CMV serostatus were collected together with the repertoire data. A later genetic analysis used genome-wide SNP genotypes for about three fifths of the 666 donors, treating that subset as a discovery cohort. Every discovery cohort repertoire had been produced on one sequencing platform. HLA typing covered class I and class II loci at four-digit resolution. Typing coverage differed by locus: A, B, C, DRB1 and DQB1 were typed in roughly 629-630 donors, DQA1 in roughly 510, DPA1 in around 600, and DPB1 in 472. A handful of DR-DQ haplotypes were handled as single units for association and clustering because linkage in the cohort was strong. On average, around 200,000 unique TCR beta nucleotide sequences were sequenced per donor among about 400 genotyped donors of the cohort, with 15% to 20% of those sequences being non-productive.

Overall results and qualifications from the work: Compared with equally common non-associated chains, HLA-associated TCR beta chains in a later analysis were more clonally expanded and had lower generation probabilities. Because HLA typing was unavailable for some donors at each locus, only the typed subset was used in association tests. Roughly uniform sequencing depth across donors was assumed in presence/absence analyses, although this assumption may not hold. According to a later analysis, parvovirus B19, influenza, CMV and Epstein-Barr virus appeared linked to several top co-occurrence clusters. A later analysis associated about 17,000 TCR beta sequences with specific HLA alleles at a false discovery rate of 0.05. A later analysis found that TCR association rates varied across HLA loci, with DRB1 alleles showing the most associated TCRs and HLA-C alleles the fewest. Immune exposure information for the cohort was limited to CMV serostatus. According to a later analysis, most CMV-associated TCR beta chains appeared to be HLA-restricted, and the HLA associations seemed to be driven largely by CMV exposure. A further reported finding was that TCR beta sequences accurately predicted the HLA-A and HLA-B alleles for most subjects in the first cohort. According to a later genetic analysis, donors in an Asian-associated ancestry cluster had fewer N-insertions in productive TCRs than the approximately 700-donor mean. When HLA alleles, especially DR and DQ, strongly co-occurred, TCR associations were difficult to assign to individual alleles. Linkage disequilibrium might explain the correlated functional status among segregating V segments, but an unknown experimental factor could not be excluded. The classifier was reported to diagnose cytomegalovirus status with high specificity and sensitivity in both the original and validation cohorts. The authors suggested that the approach could potentially be generalized to other disease states and immunological phenotypes. A later genetic analysis associated a missense DCLRE1C variant with V-gene and J-gene trimming of TCR beta chains, and an independent cohort replicated the association. The study listed 164 TCR beta chains as associated with cytomegalovirus. In this cohort, only TCR beta chains were sequenced, and detectable features were limited by the absence of alpha or paired-chain data. Broadly in line with IMGT annotations, most TCR beta V segments showed up in productive rearrangements about 90% or about 30% of the time in an earlier analysis of approximately 600 of the donors. Most TCR sequences were observed very rarely across donors, whereas some public TCRs were present in many individuals. Because counts were too low, seventeen rarely observed V segments, including chromosome 9 orphons, were left out of the earlier analysis of about 500 of the donors. Three of the identified cytomegalovirus-associated TCR beta chains were confirmed in vitro to be specific for cytomegalovirus antigens. A cluster of highly shared sequence variants was judged likely to represent a technical artifact of the sequencing pipeline.

This receptor was obtained from a woman aged 40-49 years in good health and CMV-seropositive. Sequenced material: PBMCs.

The DNA is TGCGCCAGCAAGGCCGACAGGGGAACAGGTCAGCCCCAGCATTTT. Its amino acids are CASKADRGTGQPQHF. This receptor chain uses TRBV10-2 and TRBJ1-5; a stretch of 8 junction bases matches TRBD1. From the germline V gene, CDR1 is WSHSY and CDR2 is SAAADI. V is trimmed back by 7 bases and J by 6 bases, and the junction contains 11 bases that no gene match accounts for. Including cysteine and phenylalanine, the CDR3 has 15 amino acids. Only the CDR3 portion is preserved as DNA: 45 bases, with reading frame beginning at the first base.